One sample yielded the 14 T cell receptor beta chains listed below, sequenced in a study of Tregs in tolerant kidney transplant recipients. Clones were read by immunoSEQ multiplex PCR, and TCRdb kept only the in-frame ones, dropping some. The table includes roughly 4,200 clones, roughly 85% detected once. Sequencing used Tregs from blood, obtained before the transplant. These TCRs come from a human donor who received a combined kidney and bone marrow transplant.

This clone appeared a few times. The chain recombines TRBV18 with TRBJ1-2, with D uncertain. CDR3 length: 13 residues. Germline loops: CDR1 KGHSH, CDR2 LQKENI. The ends were cut back, 3 bases at V and 8 bases at J, with 13 bases in the middle. The CDR3 sequence: CASSPAEAGGYTF. CDR3 in DNA: TGTGCCAGCTCACCCGCCGAGGCGGGGGGCTACACCTTC.

This clone was counted a few times. This chain uses TRBV19 with TRBJ2-2; possible D gene TRBD1, 5 bases. The CDR3 runs 15 residues. Germline V gene lookup returns CDR1 LNHDA and CDR2 SQIVND (reference sequence). The germline V and J ends were trimmed by 4 bases and 0 bases, with 9 bases remaining between them. The CDR3 bases are TGTGCCAGTAGTAGGGGCGGCTCGAACACCGGGGAGCTGTTTTTT. Translation: CASSRGGSNTGELFF.

V and J are TRBV11-3 and TRBJ2-3; possible D gene TRBD1, 5 bases. Germline CDR1 reads SGHNT; CDR2 reads YENEEA. V was clipped by 2 bases and J by 1 base, with 7 bases between them. The length of the CDR3 is 14 residues. The CDR3 spells CASSLQGGTDTQYF. The CDR3 DNA reads TGTGCCAGCAGCTTACAGGGTGGCACAGATACGCAGTATTTT.

The chain combines TRBV18 with TRBJ2-1; TRBD2 matches 14 bases. V was pared by 0 bases and J by 9 bases, with 10 bases of the junction left unmatched. There are 18 residues in the CDR3. Germline V lookup: CDR1 KGHSH, CDR2 LQKENI. The CDR3 sequence is CASSPPYRLAGGPGEQFF. Written as DNA, the CDR3 is TGTGCCAGCTCACCACCTTACCGACTAGCGGGAGGGCCCGGTGAGCAGTTCTTC.

The V gene is TRBV27, the J gene TRBJ2-5, with 8 bases that match TRBD2. Per germline, CDR1 MNHEY and CDR2 SMNVEV (reference sequence). The CDR3 is made up of 13 amino acids. After removal of 3 bases from V and 4 bases from J, the junction contained 1 base not matched to a gene. CDR3 protein: CASSLSGRETQYF. CDR3 sequence (DNA): TGTGCCAGCAGTTTGAGCGGGAGAGAGACCCAGTACTTC.

The rearrangement uses TRBV18 and TRBJ2-5; TRBD2 agrees at 7 bases. CDR1 and CDR2 from the germline V gene are KGHSH and LQKENI. Germline trimming cut 3 bases from V and 4 bases from J; bases unmatched to any gene: 8. The CDR3 loop spans 15 amino acids. CDR3 nucleotide sequence: TGTGCCAGCTCACCGTCTTCTAGCGGCCTAGAGACCCAGTACTTC. It specifies CASSPSSSGLETQYF. The full variable domain, in which reference TRBV18 and TRBJ2-5 provide the parts outside the CDR3, is NAGVMQNPRHLVRRRGQEARLRCSPMKGHSHVYWYRQLPEEGLKFMVYLQKENIIDESGMPKERFSAEFPKEGPSILRIQQVVRGDSAAYFCASSPSSSGLETQYFGPGTRLLVL.

J is TRBJ2-2 and V is TRBV18, with no clear D. This CDR3 is built from 16 residues. With 1 base removed from V and 3 bases from J, the gap between germline ends came to 12 bases. Germline V gives CDR1 KGHSH, CDR2 LQKENI. This CDR3 reads CASSPRGNRDTGELFF. For the CDR3, the DNA is TGTGCCAGCTCACCACGTGGAAATCGGGACACCGGGGAGCTGTTTTTT. The entire variable domain, with the rest obtained from reference TRBV18 and TRBJ2-2, is as follows: NAGVMQNPRHLVRRRGQEARLRCSPMKGHSHVYWYRQLPEEGLKFMVYLQKENIIDESGMPKERFSAEFPKEGPSILRIQQVVRGDSAAYFCASSPRGNRDTGELFFGEGSRLTVL.

The table lists this clone with a count of one. V and J are TRBV19 and TRBJ2-3; a possible D gene is TRBD2 (5 bases). This CDR3 spans 14 amino acids. The V end was cut by 4 bases, the J end by 8 bases, with 16 bases between. Germline CDR1 and CDR2: LNHDA and SQIVND (reference sequence). CDR3 DNA: TGTGCCAGTAGTAGACGGGAATTTGCCAGTACGCAGTATTTT. Its protein product is CASSRREFASTQYF.

CDR3 bases: TGTGCCAGCAGCGCTTCTAGCGGGGGCTACGAGCAGTACTTC. Translating it yields CASSASSGGYEQYF. The chain uses TRBV9 and TRBJ2-7; 10 bases line up with TRBD2. CDR1 and CDR2 from the germline V gene are SGDLS and YYNGEE. The CDR3 totals 14 residues. The J segment lost 3 bases and the V segment lost 3 bases, leaving 3 bases of the junction unmatched.

The CDR3 reads CSGLAGPSTDTQYF. CDR3 coding DNA: TGCAGCGGCCTAGCGGGACCTAGCACAGATACGCAGTATTTT. This chain links TRBV29-1 with TRBJ2-3; 9 bases match TRBD2. Germline-derived CDR1 and CDR2 are SQVTM and ANQGSEA. The CDR3 is 14 residues long. V trimming: 7 bases; J trimming: 0 bases; junction bases outside the gene matches: 5.

V usage is TRBV9 and J usage is TRBJ2-7, with D unclear. CDR1 and CDR2 (germline): SGDLS, YYNGEE. The CDR3 has 12 amino acids. Trimming shortened V by 0 bases and J by 6 bases, and 7 bases separated the two germline ends. The chain's CDR3 is CASSVVGGEQYF. CDR3 DNA: TGTGCCAGCAGCGTAGTCGGCGGCGAGCAGTACTTC.

V and J are TRBV28 and TRBJ2-1; D is uncertain. The germline V and J ends were trimmed by 3 bases and 5 bases, with 11 bases remaining between them. This CDR3 region has 14 residues. Germline assignment: CDR1 MDHEN and CDR2 SYDVKM. For the CDR3, the DNA is TGTGCCAGCAGTTTTGGTCTAGTCCACAATGAGCAGTTCTTC. It translates to CASSFGLVHNEQFF.

The J gene is TRBJ2-1, the V gene TRBV27, with a tentative D call TRBD1 (6 bases). Germline values: CDR1 MNHEY, CDR2 SMNVEV (reference sequence). The CDR3 is 15 amino acids. Trimming removed 5 bases at V and 0 bases at J, with 11 bases between. CDR3 DNA sequence: TGTGCCAGCAGTCGGGCCAGGGGCTCCTACAATGAGCAGTTCTTC. It yields the protein CASSRARGSYNEQFF.

J is TRBJ2-1 and V is TRBV6-5; 13 bases are a match to TRBD2. The CDR3 spans 15 residues. V was clipped by 5 bases and J by 5 bases; unmatched bases: 3. Germline CDR1 and CDR2: MNHEY and SVGAGI. The CDR3 reads CASSLGTSGNNEQFF. CDR3 nucleotide sequence: TGTGCCAGCAGTCTGGGGACTAGCGGGAACAATGAGCAGTTCTTC.